This note documents a single T cell receptor (beta chain) sequence. This sample also contains other DNA sequences that code for the same CDR3. Among the patients, none had received any treatment before thyroid surgery. In germline, CDR1 is SGHTA, CDR2 FQGTGA. The CDR3 spans 16 residues. J was trimmed by 5 bases and V by 5 bases; bases with no gene match: 6. This entry is derived from a study of metastatic and nonmetastatic thyroid tumors. TCRdb called clones again from the PCR reads with MiXCR. The table has more than 40,000 clones, roughly a quarter seen once; the top ten hold 14%. Sequenced: tumor tissue. The genes are TRBV7-3 and TRBJ2-2; 12 nucleotides agree with TRBD2. The receptor comes from a female donor with papillary thyroid cancer or a benign thyroid nodule (not recorded which). Some clones in this sample may be carry-over from other donors' samples. The DNA of the CDR3 is TGTGCCAGCAGCCCCCCCGGACTAGCGGGAACCGGGGAGCTGTTTTTT. It specifies CASSPPGLAGTGELFF.